This T cell receptor (beta chain) was recorded in a study of T cells in Graves' hyperthyroidism and ophthalmopathy. Whole-study results and caveats: Also found in blood were most expanded thyroid clonotypes above 0.001.

Diagnostic decisions used clinical symptoms, serum thyroxine and TRAb, thyroid ultrasound and orbital computed tomography. Fresh 10 ml peripheral blood yielded PBMCs. RNA transcripts yielded amplified TCR beta CDR3 regions. The HTBI primer set was used in a first-round RT-PCR of the TCR CDR3. TCRdb reprocessed the multiplex PCR reads via MiXCR and lists one record per CDR3 protein. Of about 680,000 distinct CDR3 sequences listed, 30% to 40% are singletons. Trimming cost V 6 bases and J 6 bases, with 15 bases left between them. There are 13 residues in the CDR3. CDR1 and CDR2 (germline): MNHEY, SMNVEV (reference sequence). This clonotype was counted a few times. Its antigen is unknown.

The V and J genes are TRBV27 and TRBJ2-7; D is undetermined. The source of this sequence is a woman in her 40s with Graves' hyperthyroidism. The sequenced sample consisted of blood. Here the CDR3 reads CASRAEGRGEQYF. For the CDR3, the DNA is TGTGCCAGCAGGGCCGAAGGGCGAGGCGAGCAGTACTTC.